These T cell receptor beta chains were read from a single sample in a study of cytomegalovirus exposure and HLA in healthy donors. Some clones are missing from TCRdb's copy, which holds only in-frame ones; the method was immunoSEQ multiplex PCR. The top ten clones hold 6.5% to 7.5% of a sample with roughly 160,000 clones, approximately 80% of them seen once. The sequenced material came from PBMCs. The receptors here all came from a woman younger than 45 in good health and CMV-seropositive. The CDR3 runs from the conserved cysteine through the conserved F or W. D genes are given only for firm matches. Clone size, where shown, is once, few, many, or a class for clones that have expanded.

J gene | D gene | clone size | V gene | CDR3 DNA | CDR3 protein
TRBJ2-5 | . | . | TRBV10-3 | TGTGCCATCAGTGGGTCAGGACATCAAGAGACCCAGTACTTC | CAISGSGHQETQYF
TRBJ2-3 | TRBD2 | . | TRBV28 | TGTGCCAGCAGGAAGATACAACTAGCGGTTAGCACAGATACGCAGTATTTT | CASRKIQLAVSTDTQYF
TRBJ2-3 | . | . | TRBV14 | TGTGCCAGCAGCCAAGGGGTCGGGGTGGCGCAGTATTTT | CASSQGVGVAQYF
TRBJ2-5 | . | few | TRBV6-6 | TGTGCCAGCAGCCGGGAAGAGACCCAGTACTTC | CASSREETQYF
TRBJ2-5 | . | . | TRBV6-5 | TGTGCCAGCAGTTACATGTTACTCTCGGAGACCCAGTACTTC | CASSYMLLSETQYF
TRBJ2-2 | TRBD1 | . | TRBV14 | TGTGCCAGCAGCCAAGATCCCCGGACAGGGAGCACCGGGGAGCTGTTTTTT | CASSQDPRTGSTGELFF
TRBJ1-2 | . | . | TRBV7-2 | TGTGCCAGCAGCTTAGAGGGGATTTTC | CASSLEGIF
TRBJ1-2 | . | . | TRBV5-1 | TGCGCCAGCAGCCCGACCGGGGAAGACTATGGCTACACCTTC | CASSPTGEDYGYTF
TRBJ2-5 | . | . | TRBV15 | TGTGCCACCAGCAGCTACAGGGTTCGGGAGACCCAGTACTTC | CATSSYRVRETQYF
TRBJ1-2 | TRBD1 | . | TRBV7-9 | TGTTCCAGCAGCTTAGATGTGCAGACGGGACAGGGGGCAAAGTACACCTTC | CSSSLDVQTGQGAKYTF
TRBJ1-4 | . | few | TRBV5-6 | TGTGCCAGCAGCTTCGACAGCAATGAAAAACTGTTTTTT | CASSFDSNEKLFF
TRBJ2-1 | TRBD2 | . | TRBV19 | TGTGCCAGTAGGTCAAGCGGGGGGGAGGCTTCTATATATGAGCAGTTCTTC | CASRSSGGEASIYEQFF
TRBJ2-3 | . | . | TRBV11-2 | TGTGCCAGCAGCGTAGACAGGTTAGGCTCACAAGATACGCAGTATTTT | CASSVDRLGSQDTQYF
TRBJ2-2 | TRBD2 | . | TRBV12-5 | TGTGCTAGTGTCACATTGCCGGGACTAGCGGACGGGGAGCTGTTTTTT | CASVTLPGLADGELFF
TRBJ2-7 | TRBD2 | . | TRBV5-4 | TGTGCCAGCAGCGGACTAGCGGGGGGGCGGCCCTACGAGCAGTACTTC | CASSGLAGGRPYEQYF
TRBJ1-2 | . | once | TRBV7-2 | TGTGCCAGCAGCTTAGTTCCAGGGGCTGGGGGCTACACCTTC | CASSLVPGAGGYTF
TRBJ2-7 | TRBD1 | . | TRBV29-1 | TGCAGCGTTACCTCCGGGACAGACTTCTACGAGCAGTACTTC | CSVTSGTDFYEQYF
TRBJ2-2 | . | . | TRBV6-1 | TGTGCCAGCGTAAGGGGTTCCGGGGAGCTGTTTTTT | CASVRGSGELFF
TRBJ1-6 | . | . | TRBV7-2 | TGTGCCAGCAGCTTAAATACGGGGAATTCACCCCTCCACTTT | CASSLNTGNSPLHF
TRBJ2-1 | TRBD1 | . | TRBV5-4 | TGTGCCAGCAGCGGGGGACAGTGGAGCTCCTACAATGAGCAGTTCTTC | CASSGGQWSSYNEQFF
TRBJ2-5 | TRBD1 | . | TRBV7-2 | TGTGCCAGCAGCATTAGGACAGGGGTGGAGGAGACCCAGTACTTC | CASSIRTGVEETQYF
TRBJ1-1 | . | few | TRBV6-6 | TGTGCCAGCTGGCAGGCATCTGCGGGCACTGAAGCTTTCTTT | CASWQASAGTEAFF
TRBJ2-1 | . | . | TRBV9 | TGTGCCAGCAGCGTAGGCGGGGGCAGCTCCTACAATGAGCAGTTCTTC | CASSVGGGSSYNEQFF
TRBJ2-7 | . | . | TRBV28 | TGTGCCAGCAGTTTCCGGCAGGTACCCGAGCAGTACTTC | CASSFRQVPEQYF
TRBJ2-4 | TRBD2 | . | TRBV5-6 | TGTGCCAGCAGCTCCTTTAGCGGGGGGGCCCCTTTGTTC | CASSSFSGGAPLF
TRBJ1-2 | TRBD1 | few | TRBV7-2 | TGTGCCAGCAGCATAACAGGGGCCTCCTATGGCTACACCTTC | CASSITGASYGYTF
TRBJ1-1 | . | . | TRBV7-9 | TGTGCCAGCAGCTTGAGAGCCCCCCTTGGTGGTGAAGCTTTCTTT | CASSLRAPLGGEAFF
TRBJ2-7 | . | . | TRBV28 | TGTGCCAGCAACCGGACACCCTACGAGCAGTACTTC | CASNRTPYEQYF
TRBJ2-7 | . | . | TRBV4-1 | TGCGCCAGCAGCCAACAGGACAAGGGGTACGAGCAGTACTTC | CASSQQDKGYEQYF
TRBJ2-3 | TRBD1 | few | TRBV18 | TGTGCCAGCTCAAGGGACAGGGAAGATACGCAGTATTTT | CASSRDREDTQYF
TRBJ1-1 | . | . | TRBV30 | TGTGCCTGGAGGACGGGGGGGGATTGGGTCACTGAAGCTTTCTTC | CAWRTGGDWVTEAFF
TRBJ2-3 | TRBD2 | . | TRBV2 | TGTGCCAGCAGTCCACCCAGACTAGCGGGGGGGGATACGCAGTATTTT | CASSPPRLAGGDTQYF
TRBJ1-2 | . | . | TRBV5-1 | TGCGCCAGCAGCTTGGAGGCAGGGGCCGCTCAGAATGGCTACACCTTC | CASSLEAGAAQNGYTF
TRBJ2-7 | . | . | TRBV5-1 | TGCGCCAGCAGCTTGGTCTCCGGACACTACGAGCAGTACTTC | CASSLVSGHYEQYF
TRBJ1-1 | TRBD1 | once | TRBV9 | TGTGCCAGCAGCCTCCGACAGGGCGGGGACACTGAAGCTTTCTTT | CASSLRQGGDTEAFF
TRBJ2-7 | TRBD1 | . | TRBV13 | TGTGCCAGCGCTTACAGGGGGTCCTACGAGCAGTACTTC | CASAYRGSYEQYF
TRBJ2-5 | . | once | TRBV4-3 | TGCGCCAGCAGCCAAGATACGGGGGAAGGAGAGACCCAGTACTTC | CASSQDTGEGETQYF
TRBJ2-3 | . | . | TRBV10-3 | TGTGCCCTCGCGGGGCTCGGCACAGATACGCAGTATTTT | CALAGLGTDTQYF
TRBJ2-7 | . | once | TRBV6-5 | TGTGCCAGCAGTTACTCGATTTCAGGGCTCGGCGAGCAGTACTTC | CASSYSISGLGEQYF
TRBJ1-5 | . | . | TRBV10-3 | TGTGCCATCAGCCAGACAGGAAACCCCAATCAGCCCCAGCATTTT | CAISQTGNPNQPQHF
TRBJ2-3 | TRBD1 | few | TRBV7-6 | TGTGCCAGCAGCTGGGCGACAGGGAGCACAGATACGCAGTATTTT | CASSWATGSTDTQYF
TRBJ2-3 | TRBD1 | . | TRBV27 | TGTGCCAGCAGTTTATCCGGACAGGGGGCGCCCACAGATACGCAGTATTTT | CASSLSGQGAPTDTQYF
TRBJ2-7 | TRBD1 | . | TRBV5-1 | TGCGCCAGCAGCTTGGGCCCTTGGACAGGGGGAGCCTACGAGCAGTACTTC | CASSLGPWTGGAYEQYF
TRBJ2-1 | TRBD2 | few | TRBV6-5 | TGTGCCAGCATCGGTAGCGGGGGTGGGCAGTTCTTC | CASIGSGGGQFF
TRBJ2-4 | . | . | TRBV19 | TGTGCCAGTAGTATGCCCCGGTACAGGGACATTCAGTACTTC | CASSMPRYRDIQYF
TRBJ2-1 | . | once | TRBV10-3 | TGTGCCATCAGTGAGTTAGGAGGTTCCTACAATGAGCAGTTCTTC | CAISELGGSYNEQFF
TRBJ1-2 | TRBD1 | . | TRBV7-3 | TGTGCCAGCAGCTTTACAGGGGGCGAGGACTATGGCTACACCTTC | CASSFTGGEDYGYTF
TRBJ1-2 | TRBD1 | . | TRBV7-8 | TGTGCCAGCAGCTTCGACAGGGGCTGGGGCTACACCTTC | CASSFDRGWGYTF
TRBJ1-1 | . | . | TRBV20-1 | TGCAGTGCTAGAGATGCAGGTGAAGCTTTCTTT | CSARDAGEAFF
TRBJ1-1 | . | . | TRBV6-5 | TGTGCCAGCAGTTACTCGCGGGGGATGAACACTGAAGCTTTCTTT | CASSYSRGMNTEAFF